This T cell receptor (beta chain) was found in a study of T cells in Graves' hyperthyroidism and ophthalmopathy. This clonotype was counted ten times or more. The V gene's germline CDR1 is SGHKS and CDR2 YYEKEE (reference sequence). This CDR3 comprises 14 residues. Trimming shortened V by 3 bases and J by 1 base, and 10 bases separated the two germline ends. RNA transcripts gave rise to amplified TCR beta CDR3 regions. The TCR CDR3 first-round RT-PCR relied on the HTBI primer set. TCRdb independently ran MiXCR on the multiplex PCR reads; one entry per CDR3 protein. The sample has fewer than 800,000 distinct CDR3 sequences, 16% seen once.

V and J are TRBV5-5 and TRBJ2-5; D ambiguous. The TCR originated in a man between 18 and 29 years old with Graves' hyperthyroidism. Sequencing was done on a sample of blood. In DNA form, the CDR3 reads TGTGCCAGCAGCTCCCACACCATCCAAGAGACCCAGTACTTC. Translating it yields CASSSHTIQETQYF.